This passage covers 26 T cell receptor beta chains from one sample sequenced in a study of cytomegalovirus exposure and HLA in healthy donors. Amplification used 60 Vbeta primers and 13 Jbeta primers. Clones were sequenced by immunoSEQ multiplex PCR, and TCRdb holds only the in-frame ones, with some missing. The sample lists 95,000 to 150,000 clones; about 82% were seen once. Sequenced: PBMCs. These receptors originate from a man in his forties or fifties in good health and CMV-seronegative.

V gene TRBV6-1 combines with J gene TRBJ1-1; a possible D gene is TRBD1 (5 bases). The CDR3 runs 15 residues. Per germline, CDR1 MNHNS and CDR2 SASEGT. The V end lost 6 bases, the J end lost 0 bases, and 14 bases lay between the germline ends. In DNA form, the CDR3 reads TGTGCCAGCAGGACGGGGGACTTCATGAACACTGAAGCTTTCTTT. Amino acids: CASRTGDFMNTEAFF.

This chain uses TRBV6-6 with TRBJ2-2, with D possibly TRBD1 on 6 matching bases. The CDR3 loop spans 13 amino acids. Germline values: CDR1 MNHNY, CDR2 SVGAGI (reference sequence). The germline V and J ends were trimmed by 7 bases and 13 bases, with 19 bases remaining between them. The CDR3 reads CASTFSSTGGLFF. The DNA for the CDR3 is TGTGCCAGCACCTTCTCGTCGACAGGAGGGCTGTTTTTT.

The J gene is TRBJ2-7, the V gene TRBV30; tentatively, D is TRBD1 (6 bases). V was shortened by 3 bases and J by 3 bases, with 9 bases between the two germline ends. CDR3 length: 12 residues. Germline V gives CDR1 GTSNPN, CDR2 SVGIG (reference sequence). As DNA, the CDR3 is TGTGCCTGGAGCGAACAGGGCTACGAGCAGTACTTC. Protein: CAWSEQGYEQYF.

CDR3 sequence (DNA): TGCGCCAGCAGCTTGACAGGGTTCATGAACACTGAAGCTTTCTTT. This encodes CASSLTGFMNTEAFF. The rearrangement uses TRBV5-1 and TRBJ1-1; a possible D gene is TRBD1 (6 bases). CDR3 length equals 15 residues. Germline values: CDR1 SGHRS, CDR2 YFSETQ. V dropped 1 base and J dropped 0 bases, with 10 bases sitting between them.

V gene TRBV9 combines with J gene TRBJ1-4; D gene unclear. Per the germline V gene, CDR1 is SGDLS and CDR2 is YYNGEE. Trimming left V 3 bases short and J 7 bases short, with 13 bases between. The CDR3 extends over 14 amino acids. Here the CDR3 DNA reads TGTGCCAGCAGCGCAGGATCCTTTGGTGAAAAACTGTTTTTT. It encodes CASSAGSFGEKLFF.

V usage is TRBV9 and J usage is TRBJ2-1; maybe TRBD2 (5 bases). V dropped 6 bases and J dropped 0 bases, with 13 bases sitting between them. CDR1 is SGDLS, CDR2 YYNGEE, per germline. The CDR3 extends over 15 amino acids. The chain's CDR3 is CASTPSGSSYNEQFF. The CDR3 DNA sequence: TGTGCCAGCACCCCAAGCGGCAGCTCCTACAATGAGCAGTTCTTC.

Note on this clone: The same CDR3 is also encoded by other DNA sequences in this sample. The chain recombines TRBV19 with TRBJ2-5; 8 nucleotides align to TRBD1. CDR3 length: 14 residues. Trimming took 0 bases from V and 5 from J; bases not matched to a gene: 2. Germline CDR1 and CDR2: LNHDA and SQIVND (reference sequence). In DNA, the CDR3 is TGTGCCAGTAGTATAGACAGGGGGCAGGAGACCCAGTACTTC. Residues: CASSIDRGQETQYF.

V and J are TRBV7-2 and TRBJ1-2; unclear D gene. The V gene lost 5 bases and the J gene lost 8 bases, with 15 bases spanning the gap. The CDR3 consists of 13 residues. Looked up from germline, CDR1 is SGHTA and CDR2 is FQGNSA. Written as DNA, the CDR3 is TGTGCCAGCAGCCCAATGGGAGCAACGGGCTACACCTTC. This gives the protein CASSPMGATGYTF. The full variable domain, completed using reference TRBV7-2 and TRBJ1-2, is GAGVSQSPSNKVTEKGKDVELRCDPISGHTALYWYRQSLGQGLEFLIYFQGNSAPDKSGLPSDRFSAERTGGSVSTLTIQRTQQEDSAVYLCASSPMGATGYTFGSGTRLTVV.

The chain couples TRBV28 to TRBJ1-2; 9 positions agree with TRBD1. The CDR3 spans 17 residues. The V segment lost 7 bases and the J segment 2 bases; nucleotides outside the gene matches: 14. The germline CDR1 and CDR2 sequences are MDHEN and SYDVKM. This chain's CDR3 is CASTEQGAQQSNYGYTF. The DNA for the CDR3 is TGTGCCAGCACAGAACAGGGGGCTCAACAATCAAACTATGGCTACACCTTC.

The CDR3 protein is CASSLAATGGGYTF. CDR3 coding DNA: TGTGCCAGCAGCTTAGCTGCGACAGGGGGCGGCTACACCTTC. The gene calls are TRBV7-8 and TRBJ1-2, with 10 positions matching TRBD1. J was trimmed by 8 bases and V by 0 bases; bases with no gene match: 3. The length of the CDR3 is 14 residues. The germline gives CDR1 SGHVS, CDR2 FQNEAQ.

V gene TRBV11-3 combines with J gene TRBJ2-7; D perhaps matches TRBD2 (6 bases). Germline V gene sequence: CDR1 SGHNT, CDR2 YENEEA. Between the trimmed V and J ends, which lost 5 bases and 2 bases, there was a span of 13 bases. The CDR3 is made up of 14 amino acids. CDR3 nucleotide sequence: TGTGCCAGCAGCCATGGAGGGGACGCCTACGAGCAGTACTTC. Its protein is CASSHGGDAYEQYF.

J is TRBJ2-1 and V is TRBV2; TRBD2 aligns across 11 bases. V gave up 5 bases and J gave up 4 bases; unmatched junction bases: 4. This CDR3 is built from 15 residues. Germline CDR1 and CDR2: SNHLY and FYNNEI. The CDR3 DNA reads TGTGCCAGCAGTAAACTAGCGGGAGTTTACAATGAGCAGTTCTTC. Protein sequence: CASSKLAGVYNEQFF.

The count of this clone is one. The rearrangement links TRBV4-2 to TRBJ2-1; TRBD2 agrees at 10 bases. This CDR3 is built from 16 residues. V lost 0 bases and J lost 6; bases outside the gene matches: 5. Germline CDR1 reads LGHNA; CDR2 reads YNFKEQ. The CDR3 coding sequence is TGTGCCAGCAGCCAAGAGCGGCAGCGGGGGGGCAATGAGCAGTTCTTC. Translated, it gives CASSQERQRGGNEQFF.

This chain connects TRBV7-8 to TRBJ2-7, with 7 bases lining up with TRBD1. The CDR3 has 13 amino acids. Germline trimming cut 5 bases from V and 6 bases from J; bases unmatched to any gene: 7. Germline loops: CDR1 SGHVS, CDR2 FQNEAQ. The CDR3 region has the DNA TGTGCCAGCAGCGAGGACAGGTCCAGCGAGCAGTACGTC. Translation: CASSEDRSSEQYV.

This clone has just a few counts. The rearrangement joins TRBV19 to TRBJ1-1; weak D call: TRBD1 (5 bases). This CDR3 comprises 13 residues. Trimming left V 5 bases short and J 7 bases short, with 14 bases between. Germline CDR1 LNHDA, CDR2 SQIVND (reference sequence). CDR3 in DNA: TGTGCCAGTAGTGCGGTGGGGGGGTATGAAGCTTTCTTT. It encodes CASSAVGGYEAFF.

The chain carries TRBV5-4 and TRBJ2-7; 7 nucleotides agree with TRBD1. The CDR3 has 15 residues. CDR1 SGHNT and CDR2 YYREEE come from the germline V gene (reference sequence). The V gene end was trimmed by 0 bases and the J gene end by 4 bases; junction bases not matched to a gene: 7. The CDR3 is CASSLAGTASYEQYF. CDR3 DNA: TGTGCCAGCAGCTTGGCGGGGACAGCAAGTTACGAGCAGTACTTC.

V usage is TRBV4-1 and J usage is TRBJ1-6; no clear D gene. V was cut by 0 bases and J by 7 bases, with 10 bases left in between. The CDR3 is 15 residues long. Per germline, CDR1 MGHRA and CDR2 YSYEKL. The CDR3 loop is CASSQETSMNSPLHF. CDR3 nucleotides: TGCGCCAGCAGCCAAGAAACGAGTATGAATTCACCCCTCCACTTT.

This chain links TRBV7-2 with TRBJ1-3, with D possibly TRBD1 on 5 matching bases. V gave up 0 bases and J gave up 2 bases, with 11 bases separating them. The CDR3 is 16 residues long. The V gene's germline CDR1 is SGHTA and CDR2 FQGNSA. Written as DNA, the CDR3 is TGTGCCAGCAGCTTAGCGCCGGACACAACTGGAAACACCATATATTTT. It translates to CASSLAPDTTGNTIYF. The variable domain in full, with the rest retrieved from reference TRBV7-2 and TRBJ1-3, is GAGVSQSPSNKVTEKGKDVELRCDPISGHTALYWYRQSLGQGLEFLIYFQGNSAPDKSGLPSDRFSAERTGGSVSTLTIQRTQQEDSAVYLCASSLAPDTTGNTIYFGEGSWLTVV.

A single count supports this clone. The chain employs TRBV7-9 and TRBJ1-5; D is unresolved. This CDR3 is 14 amino acids long. Trimming took off 4 bases at V and 9 bases at J, with 16 bases between the two ends. Germline assignment: CDR1 SEHNR and CDR2 FQNEAQ (reference sequence). CDR3: CASSSTVAGLPQHF. The CDR3 nucleotides are TGTGCCAGCAGCTCAACAGTCGCGGGATTGCCCCAGCATTTT.

The chain links TRBV28 to TRBJ1-6; unclear D gene. The length of the CDR3 is 14 residues. CDR1 MDHEN and CDR2 SYDVKM come from the germline V gene. The ends were cut back, 7 bases at V and 7 bases at J, with 14 bases in the middle. CDR3 region: CASTVSLSNSPLHF. CDR3 coding DNA: TGTGCCAGCACCGTTTCCCTGTCGAATTCACCCCTCCACTTT.

In its sample, this clone was seen a few times. The rearrangement joins TRBV5-4 to TRBJ1-1, with 7 bases identical to TRBD1. The germline V gene encodes CDR1 SGHNT and CDR2 YYREEE (reference sequence). This CDR3 has 16 residues. Unmatched junction bases numbered 8, after V lost 0 bases and J lost 3 bases. The CDR3 protein is CASSLAGGGLYTEAFF. The DNA of the CDR3 is TGTGCCAGCAGCTTGGCAGGGGGAGGATTGTACACTGAAGCTTTCTTT.

The rearrangement joins TRBV9 to TRBJ2-5; 9 bases agree with TRBD2. The CDR3 extends over 15 amino acids. The V gene end was trimmed by 1 base and the J gene end by 5 bases; junction bases not matched to a gene: 6. The germline V gene encodes CDR1 SGDLS and CDR2 YYNGEE. The CDR3 sequence is CASSVNAGGLETQYF. The CDR3 nucleotides read TGTGCCAGCAGCGTAAATGCGGGGGGGCTCGAGACCCAGTACTTC. Using reference TRBV9 and TRBJ2-5 for the parts outside the CDR3, the full variable domain is DSGVTQTPKHLITATGQRVTLRCSPRSGDLSVYWYQQSLDQGLQFLIQYYNGEERAKGNILERFSAQQFPDLHSELNLSSLELGDSALYFCASSVNAGGLETQYFGPGTRLLVL.

The rearrangement links TRBV7-2 to TRBJ2-1; TRBD2 matches 8 bases. Per the germline V gene, CDR1 is SGHTA and CDR2 is FQGNSA. The CDR3 runs 17 residues. With V trimmed by 3 bases and J by 7 bases, 14 bases remained unmatched. The CDR3 spells CASSLGGRAGVRNEQFF. The CDR3 DNA sequence: TGTGCCAGCAGCTTGGGGGGTCGAGCGGGGGTCAGAAATGAGCAGTTCTTC.

This clone was recorded a few times. The CDR3 nucleotides are TGTGCCAGCAGCTTGGGGCCCCGACAGGGGAACACTGAAGCTTTCTTT. Amino acid sequence: CASSLGPRQGNTEAFF. The V and J genes are TRBV5-4 and TRBJ1-1; TRBD1 aligns across 7 bases. V was pared by 0 bases and J by 1 base, with 6 bases of the junction left unmatched. The CDR3 extends over 16 amino acids. The V gene's germline CDR1 is SGHNT and CDR2 YYREEE (reference sequence). The variable domain in full, with the rest retrieved from reference TRBV5-4 and TRBJ1-1, is ETGVTQSPTHLIKTRGQQVTLRCSSQSGHNTVSWYQQALGQGPQFIFQYYREEENGRGNFPPRFSGLQFPNYSSELNVNALELDDSALYLCASSLGPRQGNTEAFFGQGTRLTVV.

This rearrangement joins TRBV4-1 to TRBJ2-1, with TRBD2 matching over 9 bases. The CDR3 runs 17 residues. With 0 bases clipped from V and 3 bases from J, the junction kept 6 bases outside the gene matches. The germline V gene encodes CDR1 MGHRA and CDR2 YSYEKL. The CDR3 DNA follows: TGCGCCAGCAGCCAAGAGGGCGGGACTAGCCACTACAATGAGCAGTTCTTC. This sequence encodes CASSQEGGTSHYNEQFF.

The chain couples TRBV6-1 to TRBJ2-3; 8 bases are shared with TRBD2. The V gene's germline CDR1 is MNHNS and CDR2 SASEGT. After removal of 2 bases from V and 11 bases from J, the junction contained 3 bases not matched to a gene. The CDR3 sequence is 12 residues long. CDR3 residues: CASSESGGEQYF. The CDR3 coding sequence is TGTGCCAGCAGTGAATCGGGGGGGGAGCAGTATTTT.